These 26 T cell receptor beta chains were all obtained from the same sample, sequenced in a study of control samples from healthy donors and cancer patients (dated by TCRdb to 2020 to 2022). Libraries were prepared through the immunoSEQ multiplex PCR assay. TCRdb retrieved this table from immuneACCESS and kept in-frame rearrangements only. Not all clones are present; in checked studies, unresolved V genes account for under half, and no reason is known for the remainder. A total of about 150,000 clones appear in this sample, 75% to 90% of them only once. In total, the top ten clones hold around 4.6% of the sample. Sequenced input: blood. Receptors originate from a man aged 25 to 45 in good health.

A word on this clone: One end of the junction varies from germline; a read error may be responsible. The chain carries TRBV2 and TRBJ2-2, with TRBD2 as a possible D gene (6 bases). The germline V gene encodes CDR1 SNHLY and CDR2 FYNNEI. This CDR3 is built from 16 residues. CDR3 amino acids: CASGEEGQQAGGELFF. The CDR3 region has the DNA TGTGCCAGCGGTGAGGAGGGGCAACAGGCAGGAGGGGAGCTGTTTTTT.

The rearrangement links TRBV7-2 to TRBJ2-5, with D possibly TRBD2 on 6 matching bases. Germline CDR1 and CDR2: SGHTA and FQGNSA. There are 15 residues in the CDR3. V lost 8 bases and J 7 bases, leaving 23 bases between the germline ends. This chain's CDR3 is CASSPRSGGGATQYF. DNA for the CDR3: TGTGCCAGCTCCCCTCGGAGCGGAGGAGGGGCGACCCAGTACTTC. The complete variable domain, with remaining parts taken from reference TRBV7-2 and TRBJ2-5, reads GAGVSQSPSNKVTEKGKDVELRCDPISGHTALYWYRQSLGQGLEFLIYFQGNSAPDKSGLPSDRFSAERTGGSVSTLTIQRTQQEDSAVYLCASSPRSGGGATQYFGPGTRLLVL.

The chain carries TRBV24-1 and TRBJ1-5; no firm D call. V gave up 3 bases and J gave up 7 bases, with 18 bases separating them. CDR1 and CDR2 from the germline V gene are KGHDR and SFDVKD. There are 16 residues in the CDR3. The CDR3 reads CATSDGGKGGSQPQHF. For the CDR3, the DNA is TGTGCCACCAGTGATGGAGGGAAGGGCGGTAGCCAGCCCCAGCATTTT.

The chain links TRBV5-1 to TRBJ2-3, with TRBD1 identical over 8 bases. V was clipped by 4 bases and J by 2 bases; unmatched bases: 6. This CDR3 comprises 15 residues. Germline CDR1 is SGHRS and CDR2 is YFSETQ. As DNA, the CDR3 is TGCGCCAGCAGCCTAACGGGACAGGCCACAGATACGCAGTATTTT. This codes for CASSLTGQATDTQYF. The full variable domain, rest sourced from reference TRBV5-1 and TRBJ2-3, is KAGVTQTPRYLIKTRGQQVTLSCSPISGHRSVSWYQQTPGQGLQFLFEYFSETQRNKGNFPGRFSGRQFSNSRSEMNVSTLELGDSALYLCASSLTGQATDTQYFGPGTRLTVL.

CDR3 bases: TGTGCCAGCAGCTTAGGACAGAAAAATGAAGCTTTCTTT. Translated, it gives CASSLGQKNEAFF. The gene calls are TRBV11-2 and TRBJ1-1; a possible D gene is TRBD1 (5 bases). Trimming stripped 1 base from V and 7 bases from J, with 10 bases between. The germline V gene encodes CDR1 SGHAT and CDR2 FQNNGV. This CDR3 has 13 amino acids.

The rearrangement joins TRBV19 to TRBJ2-7; no clear D gene. The length of the CDR3 is 16 residues. V lost 5 bases and J lost 3, with 20 bases in between. Germline V gene sequence: CDR1 LNHDA, CDR2 SQIVND (reference sequence). This CDR3 reads CASSLGDGLIYYEQYF. In DNA, the CDR3 is TGTGCCAGTAGTCTTGGTGACGGGCTCATCTACTACGAGCAGTACTTC.

The chain links TRBV20-1 to TRBJ1-1, with TRBD1 as a possible D gene (5 bases). The CDR3 contains 13 residues. Trimming left V 3 bases short and J 5 bases short, with 13 bases between. From germline, CDR1 is DFQATT and CDR2 SNEGSKA (reference sequence). CDR3 sequence (DNA): TGCAGTGCTAGTGGGGACTGGCGAACTGAAGCTTTCTTT. Translated, it gives CSASGDWRTEAFF.

On this clone itself: One end of the junction does not line up with germline, which may come from a read error. This chain joins TRBV7-8 and TRBJ2-1, with TRBD1 identical over 8 bases. Germline CDR1 reads SGHVS; CDR2 reads FQNEAQ. The CDR3 spans 17 residues. CDR3 sequence (DNA): TGTGCCAGCAGCTTAGTGGCCTTGGCAGGGGGCTACGATGAGCAGTTCTTC. Its translation is CASSLVALAGGYDEQFF.

This chain joins TRBV19 and TRBJ1-1, with a possible D match to TRBD1 (5 bases). Germline-derived CDR1 and CDR2 are LNHDA and SQIVND (reference sequence). V was trimmed by 7 bases and J by 4 bases, leaving 13 bases between them. CDR3 length equals 13 residues. In DNA, the CDR3 is TGTGCCAGTAAAGGAAGGGGTGCCACTGAAGCTTTCTTT. Amino acid sequence: CASKGRGATEAFF. The variable domain in full, with the rest retrieved from reference TRBV19 and TRBJ1-1, is DGGITQSPKYLFRKEGQNVTLSCEQNLNHDAMYWYRQDPGQGLRLIYYSQIVNDFQKGDIAEGYSVSREKKESFPLTVTSAQKNPTAFYLCASKGRGATEAFFGQGTRLTVV.

V and J are TRBV18 and TRBJ1-1; perhaps TRBD1 as D (5 bases). The CDR3 runs to 12 residues. Deletions cut 6 bases from V and 7 bases from J, with 12 bases between. Germline CDR1 KGHSH, CDR2 LQKENI. CDR3 nucleotides: TGTGCCAGCTCTCCTACAGGCGATGAAGCTTTCTTT. Translating it yields CASSPTGDEAFF.

The chain links TRBV5-1 to TRBJ2-5; TRBD2 is a possible D gene (7 bases). V was trimmed by 1 base and J by 5 bases, leaving 12 bases between them. Germline V gene sequence: CDR1 SGHRS, CDR2 YFSETQ. There are 14 residues in the CDR3. The CDR3 here is CASSLSGGGETQYF. The CDR3 DNA sequence: TGCGCCAGCAGCTTGTCGGGGGGCGGGGAGACCCAGTACTTC.

The chain joins TRBV19 to TRBJ2-3; D is ambiguous. Trimming took off 8 bases at V and 6 bases at J, with 18 bases between the two ends. This CDR3 has 14 residues. CDR1 and CDR2 (germline): LNHDA, SQIVND (reference sequence). The CDR3 DNA follows: TGTGCCAGTTGGACCGGACCGATAGGGGATACGCAGTATTTT. Translating gives CASWTGPIGDTQYF.

This clone was counted a few times. This sample also contains other DNA sequences that code for the same CDR3. J is TRBJ1-5 and V is TRBV12-5; D ambiguous. The V gene's germline CDR1 is LGHNT and CDR2 FRNRAP. CDR3 length equals 13 residues. Trimming removed 1 base from V and 1 base from J, with 2 bases in between. The CDR3 sequence is CASGLDSNQPQHF. In DNA form, the CDR3 reads TGTGCTAGTGGTTTGGACAGCAATCAGCCCCAGCATTTT.

The chain joins TRBV6-5 to TRBJ1-1; TRBD1 aligns across 7 bases. The CDR3 has 15 amino acids. V was clipped by 1 base and J by 6 bases; unmatched bases: 8. Per the germline V gene, CDR1 is MNHEY and CDR2 is SVGAGI. The CDR3 protein is CASSYYNRGRAEAFF. The CDR3 region has the DNA TGTGCCAGCAGTTACTATAACAGGGGACGCGCTGAAGCTTTCTTT.

The V gene is TRBV7-8, the J gene TRBJ1-5; D might be TRBD1 (5 bases). The CDR3 has 14 residues. V was pared by 5 bases and J by 7 bases, with 15 bases between. The germline CDR1 and CDR2 sequences are SGHVS and FQNEAQ. CDR3 amino acids: CASSPSTRDQPQHF. In nucleotides, the CDR3 is TGTGCCAGCAGCCCCTCCACCAGGGACCAGCCCCAGCATTTT.

V gene TRBV7-9 combines with J gene TRBJ2-1; D uncertain. The ends were cut back, 7 bases at V and 7 bases at J, with 8 bases in the middle. Per germline, CDR1 SEHNR and CDR2 FQNEAQ (reference sequence). The CDR3 is 11 amino acids. The CDR3 is CASTNDNEQFF. The CDR3 DNA reads TGTGCCAGCACCAACGATAATGAGCAGTTCTTC.

This chain uses TRBV6-2 or TRBV6-3 with TRBJ2-2, with 8 bases matching TRBD1. The V gene's germline CDR1 is MNHEY and CDR2 SVGEGT. The ends lost 5 bases at V and 5 bases at J; junction bases unmatched: 4. The CDR3 is 14 amino acids. The chain's CDR3 is CASSQGARTGELFF. In DNA form, the CDR3 reads TGTGCCAGCAGTCAGGGGGCGCGGACCGGGGAGCTGTTTTTT.

This clone was seen only once. The J gene is TRBJ1-6, the V gene TRBV9, with 9 bases lining up with TRBD1. V dropped 1 base and J dropped 6; count of bases not matched to a gene: 5. CDR1 is SGDLS and CDR2 is YYNGEE in the germline V gene. The CDR3 spans 16 residues. CDR3 sequence reads: CASSVFPGQGNSPLHF. The CDR3 DNA is TGTGCCAGCAGCGTATTTCCGGGACAGGGTAATTCACCCCTCCACTTT. The full variable domain, completed using reference TRBV9 and TRBJ1-6, is DSGVTQTPKHLITATGQRVTLRCSPRSGDLSVYWYQQSLDQGLQFLIQYYNGEERAKGNILERFSAQQFPDLHSELNLSSLELGDSALYFCASSVFPGQGNSPLHFGNGTRLTVT.

This clone appeared once. J is TRBJ2-1 and V is TRBV6-4; D perhaps matches TRBD1 (5 bases). The CDR3 loop spans 13 amino acids. Trimming cost V 4 bases and J 12 bases, with 16 bases left between them. Germline V lookup: CDR1 MRHNA, CDR2 SNTAGT. In DNA form, the CDR3 reads TGTGCCAGCAGTGGATCGGACCCAGGGCGGCAGTTCTTC. Translated: CASSGSDPGRQFF.

This chain uses TRBV27 with TRBJ2-2; unclear D gene. The CDR3 loop spans 12 amino acids. V was shortened by 6 bases and J by 4 bases, with 6 bases between the two germline ends. The germline V gene encodes CDR1 MNHEY and CDR2 SMNVEV (reference sequence). CDR3 DNA sequence: TGTGCCAGCAGCGAGACCACCGGGGAGCTGTTTTTT. Residues: CASSETTGELFF.

The chain couples TRBV28 to TRBJ1-5, with 10 bases identical to TRBD1. The CDR3 consists of 14 residues. CDR1 and CDR2 from the germline V gene are MDHEN and SYDVKM. The V segment lost 6 bases and the J segment 4 bases; nucleotides outside the gene matches: 3. CDR3 amino acids: CASSRTGGNQPQHF. The CDR3 bases are TGTGCCAGCAGCCGGACAGGGGGGAATCAGCCCCAGCATTTT.

This sequence joins TRBV24-1 and TRBJ2-3; D not certain. This CDR3 has 11 residues. Germline loops: CDR1 KGHDR, CDR2 SFDVKD. V was pared by 5 bases and J by 4 bases, with 3 bases between. The CDR3 loop reads CATSVSDTQYF. As DNA, the CDR3 is TGTGCCACCAGTGTATCAGATACGCAGTATTTT.

This sequence joins TRBV11-1 and TRBJ2-7; 7 bases agree with TRBD2. The CDR3 runs to 16 residues. The germline V gene has CDR1 SGHAT and CDR2 FQDESV (reference sequence). Trimming at V came to 3 bases and at J to 0 bases, leaving 8 bases not matched to a gene. CDR3 amino acids: CASSLGGSGTSYEQYF. Here the CDR3 DNA reads TGTGCCAGCAGCTTGGGGGGGTCAGGGACCTCCTACGAGCAGTACTTC.

Written as DNA, the CDR3 is TGTGCCATCCACCCTGGGGAGGGTTTTTACGAGCAGTACTTC. Its protein is CAIHPGEGFYEQYF. V is TRBV10-3 and J is TRBJ2-7; 7 bases fit TRBD2. The CDR3 has 14 amino acids. Germline assignment: CDR1 ENHRY and CDR2 SYGVKD. Germline trimming cut 8 bases from V and 4 bases from J; bases unmatched to any gene: 11.

The table lists this clone with a few counts. The chain combines TRBV27 with TRBJ2-3; D remains unclear. Germline CDR1 is MNHEY and CDR2 is SMNVEV (reference sequence). The CDR3 spans 15 residues. Trimming shortened V by 0 bases and J by 1 base, and 8 bases separated the two germline ends. The CDR3 DNA follows: TGTGCCAGCAGTTTATCCGGCGTGCGCACAGATACGCAGTATTTT. Residues: CASSLSGVRTDTQYF.

The J gene is TRBJ1-3, the V gene TRBV6-2 or TRBV6-3; D not resolved. V was trimmed by 3 bases and J by 4 bases, leaving 19 bases between them. The CDR3 runs 17 residues. From germline, CDR1 is MNHEY and CDR2 SVGEGT. CDR3 in amino acids: CASSYWRKTINGNTIYF. The CDR3 nucleotides read TGTGCCAGCAGTTATTGGCGAAAGACAATCAACGGAAACACCATATATTTT.